This TCR beta chain is drawn from a study of breast tumors, draining lymph nodes, adjacent tissues. Study results and limitations: Luminal-like breast cancer showed significantly higher tumor–nontumor repertoire similarity than basal-like. The data were judged consistent with most tumor T cells coming from lymph node and expanding in tumor.

Breast cancer patients provided tissue from their axillary draining lymph nodes. Germline V gives CDR1 SGHRS, CDR2 YFSETQ. V lost 1 base, J lost 11 bases, and 11 bases stayed unmatched. The CDR3 totals 16 residues. TCRdb recomputed calls from the multiplex PCR reads with MiXCR, one row per CDR3 protein. The repertoire holds 200,000 or so distinct CDR3 sequences, with around 29% as singletons. This clonotype was picked up many times. Its antigen is still unknown. This sequence was found in a female donor with breast cancer. Some clones in this sample may be carry-over from other donors' samples. This chain connects TRBV5-1 to TRBJ2-2, with 10 bases identical to TRBD2. The specimen sequenced was axillary lymph node tissue. CDR3 region: CASSLLSGRAIGELFF. In DNA form, the CDR3 reads TGCGCCAGCAGCTTGCTCAGCGGGAGGGCCATCGGAGAGCTGTTTTTT.